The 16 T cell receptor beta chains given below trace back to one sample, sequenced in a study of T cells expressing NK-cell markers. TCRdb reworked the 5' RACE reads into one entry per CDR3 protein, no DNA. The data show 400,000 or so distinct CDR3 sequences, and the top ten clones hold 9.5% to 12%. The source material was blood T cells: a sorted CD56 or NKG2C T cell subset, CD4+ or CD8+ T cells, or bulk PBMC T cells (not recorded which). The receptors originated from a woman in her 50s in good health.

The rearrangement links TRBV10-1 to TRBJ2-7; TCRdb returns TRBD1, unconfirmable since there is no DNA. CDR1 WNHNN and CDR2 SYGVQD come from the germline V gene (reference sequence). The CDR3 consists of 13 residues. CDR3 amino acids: CASSPTGQYEQYF.

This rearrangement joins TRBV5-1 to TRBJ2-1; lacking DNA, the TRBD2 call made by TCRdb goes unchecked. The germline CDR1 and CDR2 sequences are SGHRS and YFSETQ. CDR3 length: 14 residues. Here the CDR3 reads CASSQLAVDNEQFF. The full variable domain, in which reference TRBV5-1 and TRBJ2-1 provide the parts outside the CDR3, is KAGVTQTPRYLIKTRGQQVTLSCSPISGHRSVSWYQQTPGQGLQFLFEYFSETQRNKGNFPGRFSGRQFSNSRSEMNVSTLELGDSALYLCASSQLAVDNEQFFGPGTRLTVL.

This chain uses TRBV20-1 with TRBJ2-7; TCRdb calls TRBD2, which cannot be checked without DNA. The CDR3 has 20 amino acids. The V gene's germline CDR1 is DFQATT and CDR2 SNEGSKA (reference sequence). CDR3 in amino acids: CSARDAGGLAGGPGWDEQYF.

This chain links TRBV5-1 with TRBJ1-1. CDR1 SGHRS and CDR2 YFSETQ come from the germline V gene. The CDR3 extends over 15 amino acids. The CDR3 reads CASSLMVNENTEAFF. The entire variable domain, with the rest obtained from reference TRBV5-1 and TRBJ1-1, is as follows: KAGVTQTPRYLIKTRGQQVTLSCSPISGHRSVSWYQQTPGQGLQFLFEYFSETQRNKGNFPGRFSGRQFSNSRSEMNVSTLELGDSALYLCASSLMVNENTEAFFGQGTRLTVV.

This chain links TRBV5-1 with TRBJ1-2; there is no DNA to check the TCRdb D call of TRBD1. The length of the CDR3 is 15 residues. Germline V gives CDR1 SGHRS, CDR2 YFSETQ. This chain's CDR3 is CASSPRTGGTDGYTF.

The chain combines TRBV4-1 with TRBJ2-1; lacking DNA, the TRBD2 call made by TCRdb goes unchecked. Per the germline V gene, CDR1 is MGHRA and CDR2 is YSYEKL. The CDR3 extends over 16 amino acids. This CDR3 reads CASSQDQASGSLRQFF.

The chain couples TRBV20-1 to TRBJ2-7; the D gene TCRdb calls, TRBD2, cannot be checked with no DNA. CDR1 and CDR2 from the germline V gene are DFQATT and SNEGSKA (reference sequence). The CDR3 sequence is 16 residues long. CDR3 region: CSVTPGKGRLSYEQYF.

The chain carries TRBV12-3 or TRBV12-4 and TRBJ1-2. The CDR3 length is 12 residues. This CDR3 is CASSFGTGGYTF.

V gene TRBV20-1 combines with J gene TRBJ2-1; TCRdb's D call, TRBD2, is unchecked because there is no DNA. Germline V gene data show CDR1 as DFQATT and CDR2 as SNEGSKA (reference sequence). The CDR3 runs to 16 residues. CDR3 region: CSARDPASGSEAEQFF.

CDR3 sequence: CSANLADAYNEQFF. The rearrangement links TRBV20-1 to TRBJ2-1; the D call of TRBD2 rests on TCRdb alone, since no DNA is present to check it. This CDR3 region has 14 residues. CDR1 and CDR2 (germline): DFQATT, SNEGSKA (reference sequence).

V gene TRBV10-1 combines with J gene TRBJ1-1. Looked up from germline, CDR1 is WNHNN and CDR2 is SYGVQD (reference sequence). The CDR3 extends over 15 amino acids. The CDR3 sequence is CASSQTQGWNTEAFF.

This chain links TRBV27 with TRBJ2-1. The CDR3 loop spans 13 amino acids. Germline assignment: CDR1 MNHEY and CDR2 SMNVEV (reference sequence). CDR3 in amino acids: CASSFWAHNEQFF.

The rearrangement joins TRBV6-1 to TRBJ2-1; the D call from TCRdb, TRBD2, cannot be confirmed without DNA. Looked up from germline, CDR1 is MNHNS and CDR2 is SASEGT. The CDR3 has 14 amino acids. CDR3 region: CASVLAAGGNEQFF.

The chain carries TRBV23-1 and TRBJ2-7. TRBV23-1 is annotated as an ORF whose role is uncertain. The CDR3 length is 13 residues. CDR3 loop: CASRTVLTYEQYF.

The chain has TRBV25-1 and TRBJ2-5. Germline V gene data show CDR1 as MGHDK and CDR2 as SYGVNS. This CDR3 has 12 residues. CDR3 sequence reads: CASSGEFETQYF.

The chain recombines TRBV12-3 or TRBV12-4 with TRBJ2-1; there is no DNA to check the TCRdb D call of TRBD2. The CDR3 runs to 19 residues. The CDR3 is CASSSTGTSGRLGYNEQFF.